These T cell receptor beta chains were read from a single sample in a study of a mutant IDH1 vaccine in newly diagnosed glioma. These receptors' targets are unknown. The method was immunoSEQ multiplex PCR; TCRdb's version includes in-frame clones alone and lacks a portion of them. In the table there are tens of thousands of clones, about 85% of which are singletons. The sequencing used PBMCs, collected from a glioma patient whose treatment included an IDH1 peptide vaccine. The origin of the receptors is a man aged 25 to 45 with glioma. The CDR3 runs from the conserved cysteine through the conserved F or W. The D gene is left open where the match is weak. Not all rows give a size; the values are once, few, many and, for expanded clones, a class.

d_gene: NA; j_gene: TRBJ2-5; v_gene: TRBV6-5; abundance: once; CDR3nt: TGTGCCAGCAGTTTGGGAAGCCGAGAGACCCAGTACTTC; CDR3aa: CASSLGSRETQYF
d_gene: TRBD1; j_gene: TRBJ2-7; v_gene: TRBV6-5; abundance: NA; CDR3nt: TGTGCCAGCAGTTACTCTGGGACAGGGAACTACGAGCAGTACTTC; CDR3aa: CASSYSGTGNYEQYF
d_gene: NA; j_gene: TRBJ2-7; v_gene: TRBV6-6; abundance: NA; CDR3nt: TGTGCCAGCAGTTACTCGACCCCCGACGAGCAGTACTTC; CDR3aa: CASSYSTPDEQYF
d_gene: TRBD2; j_gene: TRBJ2-3; v_gene: TRBV9; abundance: NA; CDR3nt: TGTGCCAGCAGCGTAGTGGGAGCGGGGGGCTCAGATACGCAGTATTTT; CDR3aa: CASSVVGAGGSDTQYF
d_gene: TRBD1; j_gene: TRBJ1-3; v_gene: TRBV19; abundance: NA; CDR3nt: TGTGCCAGTACCCAGGGGGGGAGCGGAAACACCATATATTTT; CDR3aa: CASTQGGSGNTIYF
d_gene: TRBD1; j_gene: TRBJ2-7; v_gene: TRBV2; abundance: NA; CDR3nt: TGTGCCAGCAGTGATGGGGACAGACCCTACGAGCAGTACTTC; CDR3aa: CASSDGDRPYEQYF
d_gene: NA; j_gene: TRBJ2-3; v_gene: TRBV29-1; abundance: NA; CDR3nt: TGCAGCGTTGAGTTCCCCACAGATACGCAGTATTTT; CDR3aa: CSVEFPTDTQYF
d_gene: NA; j_gene: TRBJ2-7; v_gene: TRBV11-2; abundance: NA; CDR3nt: TGTGCCAGCAGCCCGGGGGCCAGCTCCTACGAGCAGTACTTC; CDR3aa: CASSPGASSYEQYF
d_gene: TRBD2; j_gene: TRBJ2-5; v_gene: TRBV14; abundance: NA; CDR3nt: TGTGCCAGCAGCCAAGCTCTAGCGGCTTACCAAGAGACCCAGTACTTC; CDR3aa: CASSQALAAYQETQYF
d_gene: NA; j_gene: TRBJ1-5; v_gene: TRBV6-4; abundance: NA; CDR3nt: TGTGCCAGCAGTGACGGATCTAATAGCAATCAGCCCCAGCATTTT; CDR3aa: CASSDGSNSNQPQHF
d_gene: NA; j_gene: TRBJ1-3; v_gene: TRBV19; abundance: NA; CDR3nt: TGTGCCAGTAGTCTAGGTTCTGGAAACACCATATATTTT; CDR3aa: CASSLGSGNTIYF
d_gene: NA; j_gene: TRBJ2-7; v_gene: TRBV21-1; abundance: NA; CDR3nt: TGTGCCAGCAGCACACGACAGGGTTCCTACGAGCAGTACTTC; CDR3aa: CASSTRQGSYEQYF
d_gene: NA; j_gene: TRBJ2-1; v_gene: TRBV9; abundance: NA; CDR3nt: TGTGCCAGCAGCGCAGGTGGGGAGAATGAGCAGTTCTTC; CDR3aa: CASSAGGENEQFF
d_gene: NA; j_gene: TRBJ2-5; v_gene: TRBV7-6; abundance: NA; CDR3nt: TGTGCCAGCAGCTTAAGGGGGGCACAAGAGACCCAGTACTTC; CDR3aa: CASSLRGAQETQYF
d_gene: NA; j_gene: TRBJ2-5; v_gene: TRBV19; abundance: NA; CDR3nt: TGTGCCAGTATGGGGCAGGGGTATGAGACCCAGTACTTC; CDR3aa: CASMGQGYETQYF
d_gene: NA; j_gene: TRBJ1-5; v_gene: TRBV5-1; abundance: NA; CDR3nt: TGCGCCAGCAGACGGACAGACAATCAGCCCCAGCATTTT; CDR3aa: CASRRTDNQPQHF
d_gene: NA; j_gene: TRBJ1-5; v_gene: TRBV5-1; abundance: NA; CDR3nt: TGCGCCAGCAGCTTGGCAGGGGCTCGCCCCCAGCATTTT; CDR3aa: CASSLAGARPQHF
d_gene: NA; j_gene: TRBJ1-2; v_gene: TRBV7-8; abundance: NA; CDR3nt: TGTGCCAGCAGCTTAGCCAGGTCCGGAACCCGAAACTATGGCTACACCTTC; CDR3aa: CASSLARSGTRNYGYTF
d_gene: NA; j_gene: TRBJ1-1; v_gene: TRBV29-1; abundance: few; CDR3nt: TGCAGCGTTCCCCTGAACACTGAAGCTTTCTTT; CDR3aa: CSVPLNTEAFF
d_gene: NA; j_gene: TRBJ1-3; v_gene: TRBV27; abundance: NA; CDR3nt: TGTGCCAGCAGTCTTAGAGGCCCCAGGGCTGGAAACACCATATATTTT; CDR3aa: CASSLRGPRAGNTIYF
d_gene: NA; j_gene: TRBJ2-5; v_gene: TRBV7-8; abundance: NA; CDR3nt: TGTGCCAGCAACATAGAGGGGCGGGAGACCCAGTACTTC; CDR3aa: CASNIEGRETQYF
d_gene: NA; j_gene: TRBJ1-6; v_gene: TRBV4-1; abundance: once; CDR3nt: TGCGCCAGCAGCCAAGAGGAACAGTCAAATTCACCCCTCCACTTT; CDR3aa: CASSQEEQSNSPLHF
d_gene: NA; j_gene: TRBJ1-5; v_gene: TRBV25-1; abundance: NA; CDR3nt: TGTGCCAGCAGTGAGGCAGGAATGGGTAGCAATCAGCCCCAGCATTTT; CDR3aa: CASSEAGMGSNQPQHF
d_gene: NA; j_gene: TRBJ2-3; v_gene: TRBV10-3; abundance: NA; CDR3nt: TGTGCCATCAGAGAACGAGATACGCAGTATTTT; CDR3aa: CAIRERDTQYF
d_gene: NA; j_gene: TRBJ1-5; v_gene: TRBV27; abundance: few; CDR3nt: TGTGCCAGCAGTTTACAGGAGGGTCAGCCCCAGCATTTT; CDR3aa: CASSLQEGQPQHF
d_gene: TRBD1; j_gene: TRBJ2-2; v_gene: TRBV11-2; abundance: NA; CDR3nt: TGTGCCAGCAGGGAGGGACAGGGCTCGGGAACCGGGGAGCTGTTTTTT; CDR3aa: CASREGQGSGTGELFF
d_gene: NA; j_gene: TRBJ2-5; v_gene: TRBV11-2; abundance: NA; CDR3nt: TGTGCCAGCAGCCCGTTGACAGGGTCGGCGGGACCGAACCAAGAGACCCAGTACTTC; CDR3aa: CASSPLTGSAGPNQETQYF
d_gene: NA; j_gene: TRBJ1-3; v_gene: TRBV6-5; abundance: NA; CDR3nt: TGTGCCAGCAGTTGGGGGGAGGGGTTCTCTGGAAACACCATATATTTT; CDR3aa: CASSWGEGFSGNTIYF
d_gene: NA; j_gene: TRBJ2-2; v_gene: TRBV6-1; abundance: NA; CDR3nt: TGTGCCAGCACCGCCGGAGGGCCCGGGGAGCTGTTTTTT; CDR3aa: CASTAGGPGELFF
d_gene: NA; j_gene: TRBJ2-7; v_gene: TRBV7-6; abundance: NA; CDR3nt: TGTGCCAGCACCCCCAGCAGATATTCCTACGAGCAGTACTTC; CDR3aa: CASTPSRYSYEQYF
d_gene: NA; j_gene: TRBJ2-6; v_gene: TRBV4-1; abundance: NA; CDR3nt: TGCGCCAGCAGCCAAGGCACGGGGGGCGCTGGGGCCAACGTCCTGACTTTC; CDR3aa: CASSQGTGGAGANVLTF
d_gene: NA; j_gene: TRBJ1-5; v_gene: TRBV5-1; abundance: few; CDR3nt: TGCGCCAGCAGCCTCGACTCACTGGCAGGGCCCCAGCATTTT; CDR3aa: CASSLDSLAGPQHF
d_gene: NA; j_gene: TRBJ1-1; v_gene: TRBV6-1; abundance: NA; CDR3nt: TGTGCCAGCAGTCCTACCCGTCAGCGCGAAGCTTTCTTT; CDR3aa: CASSPTRQREAFF
d_gene: NA; j_gene: TRBJ2-7; v_gene: TRBV29-1; abundance: NA; CDR3nt: TGCAGCGTTGTCTCGTGGTCTGGGTCCTACGAGCAGTACTTC; CDR3aa: CSVVSWSGSYEQYF
d_gene: TRBD2; j_gene: TRBJ2-7; v_gene: TRBV19; abundance: NA; CDR3nt: TGTGCCAGCCAGAGCGGGGGGGCTGCCCACGAGCAGTACTTC; CDR3aa: CASQSGGAAHEQYF
d_gene: TRBD1; j_gene: TRBJ2-2; v_gene: TRBV13; abundance: once; CDR3nt: TGTGCCAGCAGAATGGGGCGCAGGGGGACCGGGGAGCTGTTTTTT; CDR3aa: CASRMGRRGTGELFF
d_gene: NA; j_gene: TRBJ1-1; v_gene: TRBV7-7; abundance: NA; CDR3nt: TGTGCCAGCAGCTTAGATTTCGGCACTGAAGCTTTCTTT; CDR3aa: CASSLDFGTEAFF
d_gene: TRBD1; j_gene: TRBJ2-1; v_gene: TRBV19; abundance: NA; CDR3nt: TGTGCCAGTAGTACAGGGGGCAATGAGCAGTTCTTC; CDR3aa: CASSTGGNEQFF
d_gene: TRBD2; j_gene: TRBJ2-3; v_gene: TRBV19; abundance: NA; CDR3nt: TGTGCCAGTAGTGTGGGACTAGCGGGGGCGACAGATACGCAGTATTTT; CDR3aa: CASSVGLAGATDTQYF
d_gene: TRBD1; j_gene: TRBJ1-6; v_gene: TRBV6-6; abundance: once; CDR3nt: TGTGCCAGCAGTTACTTACCACAGGGGGTCTTTTCACCCCTCCACTTT; CDR3aa: CASSYLPQGVFSPLHF
d_gene: NA; j_gene: TRBJ1-2; v_gene: TRBV25-1; abundance: NA; CDR3nt: TGTGCCAGCAGTGCCCAGGGGACCCAAACTTATGGCTACACCTTC; CDR3aa: CASSAQGTQTYGYTF